This T cell receptor beta chain stems from a study of cytomegalovirus exposure and HLA in healthy donors. Use of 60 Vbeta and 13 Jbeta primers characterized the PCR. Original processing notes: Later work found approximately 87 million unique TCR beta chains, with approximately 12 million shared. TCRdb's copy holds only in-frame clones and misses some; the assay was immunoSEQ multiplex PCR. The V and J calls and clone size were taken over from that table, and D and trimming were inferred from the DNA. The sample lists about 130,000 clones; 82% were seen once. The J segment lost 5 bases and the V segment lost 4 bases, leaving 8 bases of the junction unmatched. From germline, CDR1 is LGHNA and CDR2 YNFKEQ. The CDR3 sequence is 16 residues long. Comment on this clone: Its specificity is unknown.

Study findings and constraints: The study listed roughly 160 cytomegalovirus-associated TCR beta chains.

Specimen: PBMCs. The receptor was derived from a male donor in good health and CMV-seropositive. The gene calls are TRBV4-2 and TRBJ2-1; 10 bases match TRBD2. CDR3 DNA sequence: TGTGCCAGCAGCCCCGTCCTAGCGGGGGTGAACAATGAGCAGTTCTTC. Translation gives CASSPVLAGVNNEQFF.